This section outlines one T cell receptor beta chain sequence together with its context. Its antigen is not known. This record comes from a study of cytomegalovirus exposure and HLA in healthy donors. Study observations and caveats: In an earlier analysis, about 87% or about 30%: the productive usage of most TCR beta V segments. Upon later analysis, HLA-associated TCR beta chains proved more clonally expanded than other, equally common chains. The only immune exposure information that was available was CMV serostatus. It was confirmed in vitro that three of the CMV-associated chains were specific for CMV antigens.

PCR employed 60 Vbeta and 13 Jbeta primers. Sequencing used immunoSEQ multiplex PCR; TCRdb keeps in-frame clones, though not all of them. The sample has about 180,000 clones, over 60% seen once. The CDR3 runs 15 residues. Per the germline V gene, CDR1 is SGHDT and CDR2 is YYEEEE. V lost 4 bases and J lost 3, with 14 bases in between. Sequenced input: PBMCs. The chain couples TRBV5-6 to TRBJ2-1, with D perhaps TRBD1 (5 bases). This TCR was recovered from a man in his forties in good health and CMV-seropositive. The CDR3 region has the DNA TGTGCCAGCAGCCTAGACAGACGGATCTACAATGAGCAGTTCTTC. Translating gives CASSLDRRIYNEQFF.